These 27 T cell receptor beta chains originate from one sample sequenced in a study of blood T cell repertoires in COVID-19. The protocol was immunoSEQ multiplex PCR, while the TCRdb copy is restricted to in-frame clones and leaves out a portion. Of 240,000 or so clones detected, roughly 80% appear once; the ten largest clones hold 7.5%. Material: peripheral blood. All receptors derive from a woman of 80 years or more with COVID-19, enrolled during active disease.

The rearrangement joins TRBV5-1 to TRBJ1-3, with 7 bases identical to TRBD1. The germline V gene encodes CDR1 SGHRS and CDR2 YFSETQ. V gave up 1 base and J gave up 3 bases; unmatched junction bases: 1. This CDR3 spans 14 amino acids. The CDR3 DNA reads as TGCGCCAGCAGCTTGCAGGGGGTTGGAAACACCATATATTTT. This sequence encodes CASSLQGVGNTIYF. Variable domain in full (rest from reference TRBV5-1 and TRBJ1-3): KAGVTQTPRYLIKTRGQQVTLSCSPISGHRSVSWYQQTPGQGLQFLFEYFSETQRNKGNFPGRFSGRQFSNSRSEMNVSTLELGDSALYLCASSLQGVGNTIYFGEGSWLTVV.

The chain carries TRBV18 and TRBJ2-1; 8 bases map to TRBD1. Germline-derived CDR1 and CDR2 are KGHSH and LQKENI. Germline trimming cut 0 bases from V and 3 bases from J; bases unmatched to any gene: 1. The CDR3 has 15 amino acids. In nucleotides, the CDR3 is TGTGCCAGCTCACCACCCACAGGGGGCTACAATGAGCAGTTCTTC. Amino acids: CASSPPTGGYNEQFF.

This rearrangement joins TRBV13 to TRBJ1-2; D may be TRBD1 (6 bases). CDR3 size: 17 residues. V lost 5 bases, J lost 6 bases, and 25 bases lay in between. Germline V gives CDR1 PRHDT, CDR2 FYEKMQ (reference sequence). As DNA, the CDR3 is TGTGCCAGCAGCCCCCCCAGGGGTAGTGTCAAGGGAAATGGCTACACCTTC. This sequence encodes CASSPPRGSVKGNGYTF.

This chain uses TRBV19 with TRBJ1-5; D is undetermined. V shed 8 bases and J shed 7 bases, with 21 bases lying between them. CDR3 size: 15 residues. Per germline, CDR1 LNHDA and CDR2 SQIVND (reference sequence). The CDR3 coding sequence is TGTGCCAGTTTCTCGGCAAGAGCAGGAGGCCAGCCCCAGCATTTT. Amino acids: CASFSARAGGQPQHF.

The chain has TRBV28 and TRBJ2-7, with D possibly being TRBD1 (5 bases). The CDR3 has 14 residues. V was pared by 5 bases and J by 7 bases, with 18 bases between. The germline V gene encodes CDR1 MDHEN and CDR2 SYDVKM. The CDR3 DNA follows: TGTGCCAGCAGTCCTCCCGAGCCAGGGCGAGAGCAGTACTTC. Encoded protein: CASSPPEPGREQYF.

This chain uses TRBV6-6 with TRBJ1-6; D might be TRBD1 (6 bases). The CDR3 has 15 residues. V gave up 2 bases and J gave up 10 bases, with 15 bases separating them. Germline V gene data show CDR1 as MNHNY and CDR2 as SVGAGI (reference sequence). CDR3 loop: CASSYEGARGSPLHF. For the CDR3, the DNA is TGTGCCAGCAGTTACGAAGGGGCAAGGGGGTCACCCCTCCACTTT.

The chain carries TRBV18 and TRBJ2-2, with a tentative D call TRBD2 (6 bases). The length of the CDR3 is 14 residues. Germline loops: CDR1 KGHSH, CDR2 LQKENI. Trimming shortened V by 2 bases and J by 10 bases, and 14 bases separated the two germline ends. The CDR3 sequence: CASSPIGTGVELFF. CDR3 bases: TGTGCCAGCTCACCAATCGGGACTGGTGTGGAGCTGTTTTTT.

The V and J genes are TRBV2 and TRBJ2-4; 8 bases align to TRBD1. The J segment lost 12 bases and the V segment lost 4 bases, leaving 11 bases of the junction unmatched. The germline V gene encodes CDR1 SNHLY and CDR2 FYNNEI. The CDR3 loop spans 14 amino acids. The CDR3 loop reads CASSVGGTGGSQYF. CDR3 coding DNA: TGTGCCAGCAGTGTAGGCGGGACAGGAGGGAGTCAGTACTTC.

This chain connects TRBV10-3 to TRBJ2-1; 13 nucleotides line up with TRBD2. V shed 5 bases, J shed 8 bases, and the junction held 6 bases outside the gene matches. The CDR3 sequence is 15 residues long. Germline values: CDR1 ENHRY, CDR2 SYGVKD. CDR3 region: CAISSGTSGIDEQFF. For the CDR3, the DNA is TGTGCCATCAGTTCCGGGACTAGCGGGATCGATGAGCAGTTCTTC.

CDR3 protein: CASSQDVGTGLEKLFF. In nucleotides, the CDR3 is TGTGCCAGCAGCCAAGACGTCGGGACAGGGCTTGAAAAACTGTTTTTT. This sequence joins TRBV4-2 and TRBJ1-4; 9 bases match TRBD1. Trimming at V came to 0 bases and at J to 7 bases, leaving 6 bases not matched to a gene. The length of the CDR3 is 16 residues. CDR1 is LGHNA and CDR2 is YNFKEQ in the germline V gene.

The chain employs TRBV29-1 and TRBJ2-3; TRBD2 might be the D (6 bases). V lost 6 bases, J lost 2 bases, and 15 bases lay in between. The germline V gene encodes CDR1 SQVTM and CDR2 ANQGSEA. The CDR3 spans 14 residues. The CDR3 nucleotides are TGCAGCGTCCGGGAGAGGAGGTCCACAGATACGCAGTATTTT. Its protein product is CSVRERRSTDTQYF.

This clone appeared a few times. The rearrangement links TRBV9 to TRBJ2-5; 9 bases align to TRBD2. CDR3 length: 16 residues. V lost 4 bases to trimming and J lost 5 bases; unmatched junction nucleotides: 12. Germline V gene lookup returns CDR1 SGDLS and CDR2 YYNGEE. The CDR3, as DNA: TGTGCCAGCAGCTCCTGGGCGGGAGGGCCACGGGAGACCCAGTACTTC. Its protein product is CASSSWAGGPRETQYF.

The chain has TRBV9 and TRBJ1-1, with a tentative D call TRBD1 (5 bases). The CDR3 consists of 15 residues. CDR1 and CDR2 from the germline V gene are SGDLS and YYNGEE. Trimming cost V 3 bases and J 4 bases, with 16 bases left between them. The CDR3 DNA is TGTGCCAGCAGCGGTGCGGGGCCAGGTAGCACTGAAGCTTTCTTT. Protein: CASSGAGPGSTEAFF.

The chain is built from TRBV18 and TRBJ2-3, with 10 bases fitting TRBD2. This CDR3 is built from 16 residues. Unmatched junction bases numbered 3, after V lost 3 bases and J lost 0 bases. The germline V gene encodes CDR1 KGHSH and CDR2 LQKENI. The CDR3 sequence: CASSPASGGSTDTQYF. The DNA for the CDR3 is TGTGCCAGCTCACCGGCTAGCGGGGGAAGCACAGATACGCAGTATTTT.

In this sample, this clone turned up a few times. The CDR3 sequence is CASSRGRGSYEQYF. DNA of the CDR3: TGTGCCAGCAGTCGAGGACGGGGATCCTACGAGCAGTACTTC. The chain links TRBV6-5 to TRBJ2-7, with D maybe TRBD2 (5 bases). V lost 5 bases, J lost 1 base, and 12 bases lay in between. The CDR3 consists of 14 residues. Germline-derived CDR1 and CDR2 are MNHEY and SVGAGI.

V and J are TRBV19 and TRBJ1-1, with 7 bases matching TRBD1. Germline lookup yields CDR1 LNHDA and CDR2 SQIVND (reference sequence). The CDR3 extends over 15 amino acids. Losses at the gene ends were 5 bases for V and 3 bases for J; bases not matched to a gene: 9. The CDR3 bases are TGTGCCAGTAGTTTTTCCCGGCAGGGGGACACTGAAGCTTTCTTT. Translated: CASSFSRQGDTEAFF.

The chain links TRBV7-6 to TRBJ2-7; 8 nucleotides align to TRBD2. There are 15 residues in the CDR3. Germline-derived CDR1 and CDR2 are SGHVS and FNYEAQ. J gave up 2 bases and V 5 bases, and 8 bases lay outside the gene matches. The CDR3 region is CASSPSGLATYEQYF. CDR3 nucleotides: TGTGCCAGCAGCCCTAGCGGGCTAGCGACCTACGAGCAGTACTTC.

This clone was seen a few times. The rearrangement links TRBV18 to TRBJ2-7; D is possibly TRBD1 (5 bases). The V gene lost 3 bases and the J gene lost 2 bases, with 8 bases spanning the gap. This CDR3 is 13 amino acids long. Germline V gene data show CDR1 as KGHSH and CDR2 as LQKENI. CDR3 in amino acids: CASSPLQAYEQYF. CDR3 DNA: TGTGCCAGCTCACCCCTACAGGCCTACGAGCAGTACTTC.

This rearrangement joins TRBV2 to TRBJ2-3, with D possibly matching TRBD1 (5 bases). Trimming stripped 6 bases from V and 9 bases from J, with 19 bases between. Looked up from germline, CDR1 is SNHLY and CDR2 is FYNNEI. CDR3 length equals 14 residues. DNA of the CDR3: TGTGCCAGCAGACCTCTTCTGTCTGCAGGGACGCAGTATTTT. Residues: CASRPLLSAGTQYF.

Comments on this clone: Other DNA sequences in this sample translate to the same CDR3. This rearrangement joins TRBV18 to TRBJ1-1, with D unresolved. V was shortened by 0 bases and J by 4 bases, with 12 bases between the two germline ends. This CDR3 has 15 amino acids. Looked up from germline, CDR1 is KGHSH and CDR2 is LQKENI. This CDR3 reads CASSPPGRAGTEAFF. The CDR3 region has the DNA TGTGCCAGCTCACCACCGGGGAGGGCGGGCACTGAAGCTTTCTTT. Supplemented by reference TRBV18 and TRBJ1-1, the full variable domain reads NAGVMQNPRHLVRRRGQEARLRCSPMKGHSHVYWYRQLPEEGLKFMVYLQKENIIDESGMPKERFSAEFPKEGPSILRIQQVVRGDSAAYFCASSPPGRAGTEAFFGQGTRLTVV.

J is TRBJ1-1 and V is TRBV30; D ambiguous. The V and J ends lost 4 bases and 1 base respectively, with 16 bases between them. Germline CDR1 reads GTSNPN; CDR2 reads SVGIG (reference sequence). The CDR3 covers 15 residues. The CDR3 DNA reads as TGTGCCTGGACTCCACAGCTTACTTCGAACACTGAAGCTTTCTTT. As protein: CAWTPQLTSNTEAFF.

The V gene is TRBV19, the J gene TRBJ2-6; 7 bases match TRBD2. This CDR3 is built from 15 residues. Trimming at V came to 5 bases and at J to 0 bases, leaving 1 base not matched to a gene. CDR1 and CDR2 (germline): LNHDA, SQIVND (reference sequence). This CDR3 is CASSSSGSGANVLTF. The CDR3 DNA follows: TGTGCCAGTAGTTCTAGCGGCTCTGGGGCCAACGTCCTGACTTTC.

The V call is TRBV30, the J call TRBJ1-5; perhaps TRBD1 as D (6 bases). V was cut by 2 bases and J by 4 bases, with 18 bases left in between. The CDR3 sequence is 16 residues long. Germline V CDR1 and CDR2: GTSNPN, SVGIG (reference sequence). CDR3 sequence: CAWSPRGGAPNQPQHF. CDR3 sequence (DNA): TGTGCCTGGAGTCCCCGCGGGGGGGCGCCGAATCAGCCCCAGCATTTT.

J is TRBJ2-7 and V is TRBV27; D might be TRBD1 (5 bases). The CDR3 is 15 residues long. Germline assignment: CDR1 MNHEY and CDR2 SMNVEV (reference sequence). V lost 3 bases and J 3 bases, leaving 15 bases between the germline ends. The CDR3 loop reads CASSLRNPQGYEQYF. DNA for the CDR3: TGTGCCAGCAGTTTGAGAAATCCCCAGGGCTACGAGCAGTACTTC.

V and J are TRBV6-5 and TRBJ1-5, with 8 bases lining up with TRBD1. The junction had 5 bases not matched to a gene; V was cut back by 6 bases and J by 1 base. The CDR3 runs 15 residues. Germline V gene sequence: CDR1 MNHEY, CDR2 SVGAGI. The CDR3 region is CASRSQGASNQPQHF. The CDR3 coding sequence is TGTGCCAGCAGGTCTCAGGGGGCAAGCAATCAGCCCCAGCATTTT.

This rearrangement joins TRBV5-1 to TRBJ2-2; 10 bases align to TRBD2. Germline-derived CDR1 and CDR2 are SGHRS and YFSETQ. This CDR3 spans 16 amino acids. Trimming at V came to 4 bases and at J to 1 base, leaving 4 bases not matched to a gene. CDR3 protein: CASSLRTSGNTGELFF. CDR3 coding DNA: TGCGCCAGCAGCCTTCGGACTAGCGGGAACACCGGGGAGCTGTTTTTT.

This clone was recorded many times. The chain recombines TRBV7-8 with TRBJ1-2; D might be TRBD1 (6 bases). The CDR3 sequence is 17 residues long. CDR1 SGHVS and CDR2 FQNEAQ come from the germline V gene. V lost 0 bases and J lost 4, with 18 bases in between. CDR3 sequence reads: CASSLARVRGQPYGYTF. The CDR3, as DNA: TGTGCCAGCAGCTTAGCGCGCGTCCGCGGACAGCCCTATGGCTACACCTTC. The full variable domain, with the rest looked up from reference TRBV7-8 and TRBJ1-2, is GAGVSQSPRYKVAKRGQDVALRCDPISGHVSLFWYQQALGQGPEFLTYFQNEAQLDKSGLPSDRFFAERPEGSVSTLKIQRTQQEDSAVYLCASSLARVRGQPYGYTFGSGTRLTVV.